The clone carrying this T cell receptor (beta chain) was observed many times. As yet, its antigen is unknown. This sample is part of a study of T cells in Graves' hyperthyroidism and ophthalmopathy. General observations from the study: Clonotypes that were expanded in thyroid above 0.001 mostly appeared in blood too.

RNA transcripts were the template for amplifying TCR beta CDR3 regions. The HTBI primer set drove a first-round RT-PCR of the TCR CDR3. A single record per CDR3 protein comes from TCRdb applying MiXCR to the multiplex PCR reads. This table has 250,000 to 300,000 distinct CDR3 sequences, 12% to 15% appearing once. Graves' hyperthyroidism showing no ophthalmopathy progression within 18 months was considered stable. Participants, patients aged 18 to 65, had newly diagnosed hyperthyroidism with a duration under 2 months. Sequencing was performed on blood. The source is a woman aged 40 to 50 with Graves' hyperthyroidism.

Written as DNA, the CDR3 is TGTGCCAGCAGTTTGGGTCGGGTCAATGAGCAGTTCTTC. Protein: CASSLGRVNEQFF. The chain recombines TRBV12-3 or TRBV12-4 with TRBJ2-1; D is unresolved. Trimming pared 3 bases from V and 6 bases from J, leaving 9 bases between. The CDR3 consists of 13 residues.